Listed below are T cell receptor beta chains from one sample, sequenced in a study of regulatory T cells in long-lasting Graves disease. TCRdb re-derived calls from the multiplex PCR reads in MiXCR, one entry per CDR3 protein. This sample has fewer than 450,000 distinct CDR3 sequences, with 14% to 15% found just once. These data were also filed under a second study, of T cells in Graves' hyperthyroidism and ophthalmopathy.

The sample here was peripheral blood mononuclear cells (PBMCs), taken at new diagnosis, from a patient treated with antithyroid drugs. The receptor source for this set is a woman in her 40s with Graves disease. Both conserved end residues are part of each CDR3. The D gene is left open where the match is weak. A clone size is listed for some rows: how often the clone was seen (once, few, many), or a class if it is expanded.

>TRBJ1-5|14|TRBV28|few|TRBD1
TGTGCCAGCAGAAACAGGGGGGTGAATCAGCCCCAGCATTTT
CASRNRGVNQPQHF
>TRBJ2-5|11|TRBV20-1|few|NA
TGCAGTGCTAGACCACAAGAGACCCAGTACTTC
CSARPQETQYF
>TRBJ2-6|15|TRBV6-4|few|NA
TGTGCCAGCAGTGACCGGTCATCTGGGGCCAACGTCCTGACTTTC
CASSDRSSGANVLTF
>TRBJ1-5|15|TRBV18|few|TRBD1
TGTGCCAGCTCATACGGACAGGGGGGCAATCAGCCCCAGCATTTT
CASSYGQGGNQPQHF
>TRBJ2-1|16|TRBV7-9|many|TRBD1
TGTGCCAGCAGGCAAACCGGGACAGCTTTTAACAATGAGCAGTTCTTC
CASRQTGTAFNNEQFF
>TRBJ2-5|14|TRBV11-3|many|NA
TGTGCCAGCAGGTCCCGGGAGCGCCTGGAGACCCAGTACTTC
CASRSRERLETQYF
>TRBJ1-2|15|TRBV19|many|NA
TGTGCCAGTAGTATAGATCCGGGACAAGCGAATGGCTACACCTTC
CASSIDPGQANGYTF
>TRBJ2-5|18|TRBV7-2|many|TRBD2
TGTGCCAGCAGCTCGGGACTAGCGGGAGGACTCAGAGGAGAGACCCAGTACTTC
CASSSGLAGGLRGETQYF
>TRBJ2-1|15|TRBV20-1|NA|TRBD2
TGCAGTGCTAGGGTACTAGCGGGAGGGATAAGGGAGCAGTTCTTC
CSARVLAGGIREQFF
>TRBJ2-3|16|TRBV10-3|many|TRBD2
TGTGCCATCAGTTGGACTAGCGGGAGTAGCACAGATACGCAGTATTTT
CAISWTSGSSTDTQYF
>TRBJ2-1|18|TRBV5-5|few|TRBD2
TGTGCCAGCAGCCCCGAATGGACTAGCGGATCCTCCTACAATGAGCAGTTCTTC
CASSPEWTSGSSYNEQFF
>TRBJ2-3|16|TRBV28|many|NA
TGTGCCAGCAGTTTTTTCGGGAGCCCAGATACAGATACGCAGTATTTT
CASSFFGSPDTDTQYF
>TRBJ2-5|13|TRBV2|NA|TRBD2
TGTGCCAGCACCGGGACTAGCTCTCAGACCCAGTACTTC
CASTGTSSQTQYF
>TRBJ2-3|15|TRBV11-2|few|NA
TGTGCCAGCAGCTTAAGGAGCGGCTTCACAGATACGCAGTATTTT
CASSLRSGFTDTQYF
>TRBJ2-7|15|TRBV28|many|NA
TGTGCCAGCAGTTTAGACACCGATTTCGCCTACGAGCAGTACTTC
CASSLDTDFAYEQYF
>TRBJ1-3|19|TRBV15|many|NA
TGTGCCACCAGCAGAGATCTCCAGACTCAAACCTCCTCTGGAAACACCATATATTTT
CATSRDLQTQTSSGNTIYF
>TRBJ2-7|15|TRBV19|few|TRBD2
TGTGCCAGTAGTATAAATAGCGGGAGCCCCTACGAGCAGTACTTC
CASSINSGSPYEQYF
>TRBJ2-7|11|TRBV15|many|NA
TGTGCCACCAGCAGAGCGGGGGAGCAGTACTTC
CATSRAGEQYF
>TRBJ1-4|13|TRBV6-1|many|NA
TGTGCCAGCAGTCCGGCAACTAATGAAAAACTGTTTTTT
CASSPATNEKLFF
>TRBJ1-5|15|TRBV28|few|NA
TGTGCCAGCAGTTTACCGGCGTATAGCAATCAGCCCCAGCATTTT
CASSLPAYSNQPQHF
>TRBJ2-1|16|TRBV12-3/TRBV12-4|many|TRBD2
TGTGCCAGCACTAGACTAGCGGGCAGCTCCTACAATGAGCAGTTCTTC
CASTRLAGSSYNEQFF
>TRBJ1-3|16|TRBV6-2/TRBV6-3|many|NA
TGTGCCAGCAGTTACGGATCGGGGGCGACTGGAAACACCATATATTTT
CASSYGSGATGNTIYF
>TRBJ2-2|16|TRBV11-3|few|NA
TGCGCCAGCAGCCAAGATTCGGTAGAGAACACCGGGGAGCTGTTTTTT
CASSQDSVENTGELFF
>TRBJ2-2|18|TRBV24-1|few|TRBD1
TGTGCCACCAGTGATACACAGGGGGCACTCTACGATACCGGGGAGCTGTTTTTT
CATSDTQGALYDTGELFF
>TRBJ2-1|16|TRBV12-3/TRBV12-4|many|TRBD2
TGTGCCAGCAGTTCCGGACTAGCGGGAGGTGGGAATGAGCAGTTCTTC
CASSSGLAGGGNEQFF
>TRBJ2-1|16|TRBV6-2/TRBV6-3|NA|TRBD2
TGTGCCAGCAGCCTATGGACTAGCGGGAGCTACAATGAGCAGTTCTTC
CASSLWTSGSYNEQFF
>TRBJ2-3|13|TRBV12-5|many|NA
TGTGCTAGTGGTTGGGACTTCACAGATACGCAGTATTTT
CASGWDFTDTQYF
>TRBJ1-5|15|TRBV12-3/TRBV12-4|many|NA
TGTGCCAGCAGCCTCACCAACGGGGCTCATCAGCCCCAGCATTTT
CASSLTNGAHQPQHF
>TRBJ2-1|14|TRBV30|few|NA
TGTGCCTGGAGTGCTGTGGGAACCTACAATGAGCAGTTCTTC
CAWSAVGTYNEQFF
>TRBJ1-2|13|TRBV20-1|NA|NA
TGCAGTGCTAGAGATCAGGTTAGCTATGGCTACACCTTC
CSARDQVSYGYTF
>TRBJ2-1|17|TRBV13|NA|TRBD1
TGTGCCAGCAGCTTCCTTAAGACAGGGGTCACCTACAATGAGCAGTTCTTC
CASSFLKTGVTYNEQFF
>TRBJ1-4|14|TRBV25-1|NA|NA
TGTGCCAGCAGTGAGGGGCGCGTTAATGAAAAACTGTTTTTT
CASSEGRVNEKLFF
>TRBJ2-7|13|TRBV29-1|NA|NA
TGCAGCTCCCTGGGACTCGATGGCTACGAGCAGTACTTC
CSSLGLDGYEQYF
>TRBJ2-3|20|TRBV28|many|TRBD2
TGTGCCAGCAGGTCGAGCAGACTAGCGGGCAGCCACGAATTCACAGATACGCAGTATTTT
CASRSSRLAGSHEFTDTQYF
>TRBJ2-5|13|TRBV5-1|NA|NA
TGCGCCAGCAGCTCGGTAGGGGCCGAGACCCAGTACTTC
CASSSVGAETQYF
>TRBJ2-1|10|TRBV6-2/TRBV6-3|many|NA
TGTGCCAGCAGTGGAATTGAGCAGTTCTTC
CASSGIEQFF
>TRBJ2-1|14|TRBV13|many|TRBD2
TGTGCCAGCAGCCCACCGCGAGCGGGAGATGAGCAGTTCTTC
CASSPPRAGDEQFF
>TRBJ1-2|10|TRBV20-1|many|NA
TGCAGTGCTCGAGGGTATGGCTACACCTTC
CSARGYGYTF
>TRBJ2-7|13|TRBV6-5|few|NA
TGTGCCAGCAGTTACTCCCTGAGGTACGAGCAGTACTTC
CASSYSLRYEQYF
>TRBJ2-7|14|TRBV9|NA|TRBD1
TGTGCCAGCAGCCCCGCAGGGGGTCCCGGCGAGCAGTACTTC
CASSPAGGPGEQYF
>TRBJ2-3|15|TRBV7-2|many|TRBD1
TGTGCCAGCAGCTTAAGGGACAGGCACACAGATACGCAGTATTTT
CASSLRDRHTDTQYF
>TRBJ1-1|14|TRBV6-5|many|NA
TGTGCCAGCAGTTATCCTCCGGGGGCGTCTGAAGCTTTCTTT
CASSYPPGASEAFF
>TRBJ2-7|13|TRBV6-1|many|TRBD1
TGTGCCAGCAGTCCAGGGGGCTCCTACGAGCAGTACTTC
CASSPGGSYEQYF
>TRBJ2-1|15|TRBV2|many|TRBD2
TGTGCCAGCACCGCGAGTAGCGGGAATCCCCGGGAGCAGTTCTTC
CASTASSGNPREQFF
>TRBJ1-1|15|TRBV3-1|NA|TRBD1
TGTGCCAGCAGCCCTAGACAGGGTGGGGGCACTGAAGCTTTCTTT
CASSPRQGGGTEAFF
>TRBJ2-5|15|TRBV28|many|TRBD1
TGTGCCAGCAGTCCCCTGGACAGGGGACAAGAGACCCAGTACTTC
CASSPLDRGQETQYF
>TRBJ2-1|19|TRBV19|NA|TRBD2
TGTGCCAGTAGTATCCCTCAAACTAGCGGGACCCGCCTATGGGATGAGCAGTTCTTC
CASSIPQTSGTRLWDEQFF
>TRBJ2-1|16|TRBV6-2/TRBV6-3|many|TRBD1
TGTGCCAGCAGTTTCAGGGGGCAGCGTATTTACAATGAGCAGTTCTTC
CASSFRGQRIYNEQFF
>TRBJ2-3|13|TRBV9|few|NA
TGTGCCAGCAGCGTAGGGTGGACAGATACGCAGTATTTT
CASSVGWTDTQYF
>TRBJ2-3|14|TRBV12-3/TRBV12-4|many|NA
TGTGCCAGCAGTTTGGGTGGGCCCCCAGATACGCAGTATTTT
CASSLGGPPDTQYF
>TRBJ2-7|11|TRBV28|many|NA
TGTGCCAGCCCACGGAAGGGCGAGCAGTACTTC
CASPRKGEQYF
>TRBJ2-1|15|TRBV7-9|many|TRBD1
TGTGCCAGCAGCCCCCGCGGACAGGGGATATATGAGCAGTTCTTC
CASSPRGQGIYEQFF
>TRBJ1-2|18|TRBV12-5|many|NA
TGTGCTAGTGGTTTGATCCCGCCCATGGGGCAGGAGTACTATGGCTACACCTTC
CASGLIPPMGQEYYGYTF
>TRBJ2-1|14|TRBV27|many|NA
TGTGCCAGCAGAGCGGTAAGCTCCTACAATGAGCAGTTCTTC
CASRAVSSYNEQFF
>TRBJ2-6|16|TRBV11-2|many|NA
TGTGCCAGCAGCTTAGATAGGGTGGCTGGGGCCAACGTCCTGACTTTC
CASSLDRVAGANVLTF
>TRBJ2-7|13|TRBV5-1|NA|NA
TGCGCCAGCAGGTCCGCCCAGGGCTACGAGCAGTACTTC
CASRSAQGYEQYF
>TRBJ2-7|14|TRBV4-3|few|NA
TGCGCCAGCAGCCAAGTACAGGGCAACTACGAGCAGTACTTC
CASSQVQGNYEQYF